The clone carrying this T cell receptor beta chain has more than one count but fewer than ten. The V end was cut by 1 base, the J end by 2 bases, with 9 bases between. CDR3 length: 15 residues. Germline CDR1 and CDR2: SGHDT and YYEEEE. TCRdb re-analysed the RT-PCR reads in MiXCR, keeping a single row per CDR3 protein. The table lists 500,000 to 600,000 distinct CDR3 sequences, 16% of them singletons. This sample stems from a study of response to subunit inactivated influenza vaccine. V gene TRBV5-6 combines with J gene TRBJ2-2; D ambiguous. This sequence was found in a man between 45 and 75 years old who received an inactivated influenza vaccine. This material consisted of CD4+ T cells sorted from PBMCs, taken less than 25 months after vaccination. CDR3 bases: TGTGCCAGCAGCTTGTCAGGTTTTAACACCGGGGAGCTGTTTTTT. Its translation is CASSLSGFNTGELFF.